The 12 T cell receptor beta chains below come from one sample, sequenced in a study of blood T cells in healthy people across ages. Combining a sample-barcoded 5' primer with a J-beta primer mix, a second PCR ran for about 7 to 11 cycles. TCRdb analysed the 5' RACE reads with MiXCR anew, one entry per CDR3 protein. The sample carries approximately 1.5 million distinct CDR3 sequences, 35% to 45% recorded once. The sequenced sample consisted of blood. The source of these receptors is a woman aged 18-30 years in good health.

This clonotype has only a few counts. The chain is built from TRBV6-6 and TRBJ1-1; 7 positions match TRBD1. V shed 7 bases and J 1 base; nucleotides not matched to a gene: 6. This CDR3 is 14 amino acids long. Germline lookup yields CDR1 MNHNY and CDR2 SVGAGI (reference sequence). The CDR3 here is CASKGGDRNTEAFF. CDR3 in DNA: TGTGCCAGCAAAGGGGGGGACAGGAACACTGAAGCTTTCTTT.

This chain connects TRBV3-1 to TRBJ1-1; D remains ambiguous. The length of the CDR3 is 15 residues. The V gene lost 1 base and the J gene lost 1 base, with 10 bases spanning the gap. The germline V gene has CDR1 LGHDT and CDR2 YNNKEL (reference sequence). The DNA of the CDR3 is TGTGCCAGCAGCCAAGTTCCGATACAGAACACTGAAGCTTTCTTT. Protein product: CASSQVPIQNTEAFF.

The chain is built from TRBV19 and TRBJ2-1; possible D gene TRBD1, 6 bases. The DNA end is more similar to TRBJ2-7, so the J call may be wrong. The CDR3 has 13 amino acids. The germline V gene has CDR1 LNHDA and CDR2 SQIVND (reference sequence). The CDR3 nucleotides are TGTGCCAGCATTGGGACAAACAACAATGAGCAGTACTTC. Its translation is CASIGTNNNEQYF.

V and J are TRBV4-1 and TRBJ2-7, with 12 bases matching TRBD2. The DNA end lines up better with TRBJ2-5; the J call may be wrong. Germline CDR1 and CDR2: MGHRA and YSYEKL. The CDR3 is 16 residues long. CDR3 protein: CASSEAGLAGQETQYF. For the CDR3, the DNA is TGCGCCAGCAGCGAAGCCGGACTAGCGGGACAAGAGACCCAGTACTTC.

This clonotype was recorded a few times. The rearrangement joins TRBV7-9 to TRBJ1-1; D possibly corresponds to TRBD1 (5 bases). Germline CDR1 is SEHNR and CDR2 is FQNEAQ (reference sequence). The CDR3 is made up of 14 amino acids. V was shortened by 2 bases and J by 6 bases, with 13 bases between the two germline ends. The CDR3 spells CASSLTQGTPEAFF. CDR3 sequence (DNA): TGTGCCAGCAGCTTAACCCAAGGGACCCCTGAAGCTTTCTTT.

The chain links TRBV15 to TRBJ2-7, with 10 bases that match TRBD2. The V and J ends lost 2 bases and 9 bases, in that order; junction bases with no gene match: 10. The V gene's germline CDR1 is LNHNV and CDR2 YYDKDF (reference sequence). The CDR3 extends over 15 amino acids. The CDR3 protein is CATSRLLAGPTRQYF. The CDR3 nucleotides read TGTGCCACCAGCAGACTACTAGCGGGACCTACGCGGCAGTACTTC.

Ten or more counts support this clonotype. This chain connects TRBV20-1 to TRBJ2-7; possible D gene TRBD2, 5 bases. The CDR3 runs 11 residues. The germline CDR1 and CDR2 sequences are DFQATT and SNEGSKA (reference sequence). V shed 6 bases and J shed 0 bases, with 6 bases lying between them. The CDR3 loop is CSAGSSYEQYF. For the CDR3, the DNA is TGCAGTGCAGGGAGCTCCTACGAGCAGTACTTC.

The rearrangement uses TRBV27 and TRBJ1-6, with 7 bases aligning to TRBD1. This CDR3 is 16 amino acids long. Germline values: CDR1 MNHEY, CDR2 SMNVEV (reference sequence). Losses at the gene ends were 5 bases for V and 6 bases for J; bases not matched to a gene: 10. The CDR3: CASSPPSGGINSPLHF. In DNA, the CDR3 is TGTGCCAGCAGTCCCCCATCAGGGGGAATTAATTCACCCCTCCACTTT.

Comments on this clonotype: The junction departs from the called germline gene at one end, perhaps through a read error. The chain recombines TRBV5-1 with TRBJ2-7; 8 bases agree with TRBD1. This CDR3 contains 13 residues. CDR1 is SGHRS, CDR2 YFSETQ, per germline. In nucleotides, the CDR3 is TGCGTCAGCAGGTGGACAGGGTCAGTCGAGCAGTACTTC. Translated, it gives CVSRWTGSVEQYF.

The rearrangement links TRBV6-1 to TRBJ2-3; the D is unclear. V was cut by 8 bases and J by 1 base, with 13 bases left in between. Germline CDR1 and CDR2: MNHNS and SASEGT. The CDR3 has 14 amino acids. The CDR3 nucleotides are TGTGCCAGCGGATTCAATTGGGGCACAGATACGCAGTATTTT. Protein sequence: CASGFNWGTDTQYF.

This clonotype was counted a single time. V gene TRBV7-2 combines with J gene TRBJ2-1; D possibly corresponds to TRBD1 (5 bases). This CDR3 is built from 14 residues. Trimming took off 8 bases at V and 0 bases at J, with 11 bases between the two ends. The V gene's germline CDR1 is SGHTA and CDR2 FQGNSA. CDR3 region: CASLGAYSYNEQFF. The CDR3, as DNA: TGTGCCAGCTTAGGGGCCTACTCCTACAATGAGCAGTTCTTC.

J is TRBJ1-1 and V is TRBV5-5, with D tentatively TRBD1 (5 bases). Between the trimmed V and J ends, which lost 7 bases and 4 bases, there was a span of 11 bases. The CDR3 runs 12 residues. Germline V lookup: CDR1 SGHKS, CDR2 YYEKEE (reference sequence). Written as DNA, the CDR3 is TGTGCCAGCGGGGGAGAGGTCACTGAAGCTTTCTTT. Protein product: CASGGEVTEAFF.